Sequencing of this TCR beta chain was carried out in a study of beta chain features in type 1 diabetes (dated by TCRdb to about 2018). At the level of the whole study: Mean age, gender distribution, total cell number and subset yield were not different between patients and healthy donors. Across all samples, approximately 98,000,000 sorted cells were examined, and cell number per subset correlated strongly with RNA yield. In the study, TCRB repertoires of sorted circulating CD4+ T cell subsets from recently diagnosed type 1 diabetes patients were compared with those of matched healthy donors. Regulatory and stem cell-like memory subsets were isolated from only 8 patients and about eight healthy donors, whereas naive and central memory subsets came from all 30 or so donors. Study-wide findings and limitations: PCR may preferentially amplify shorter templates, but because patient and control samples were amplified and corrected together, any resulting skew would affect both groups equally. Type 1 diabetes patients showed a moderate but significant shortening of TCRB CDR3 length in all four CD4+ subsets. Because cDNA was sequenced instead of genomic DNA, activated cells with high expression could be over-represented, although the groups did not differ in activation or CD3 levels. HLA sub-analyses involved small numbers of individuals, so any influence of HLA type on TCRB rearrangement remained unresolved. Patients with type 1 diabetes made fewer insertions and deleted more nucleotides at VDJ recombination sites, implying thymic rearrangement abnormalities. Naive, central memory and regulatory TCRB repertoires appeared to be more similar among patients than among healthy donors.

Each donor gave one peripheral blood draw, averaging about 120 mL, which was collected into heparinised tubes. A BD FACSAria II was used to sort naive, central memory, regulatory and stem cell-like memory CD4+ T cells with a panel that included CD45RO, CCR7, CD25, CD127, CD95 and CD27. A purity above 98% was achieved for all sorted populations. Right away, PBMCs were isolated by Lymphoprep density gradient centrifugation and were stained directly, with no culture step. So that batch effects would be minimized, each experiment stained and sorted samples in pairs, pairing one healthy donor with one patient. With respect to this clone: Its antigen remains undetermined. Within one base of it there is no much larger clone, and no base qualities were kept.

All of the isolated RNA was reverse transcribed with the High Capacity cDNA Reverse Transcription Kit, so expressed TCRB transcripts were sequenced. Deep immunoSEQ sequencing was performed on naive, central memory and regulatory T cell samples, with an average of roughly 3.3 million total reads per sample. After sorted cells were lysed in RLT buffer, RNA was extracted with DNase-treated RNeasy Micro or Mini kits, with the choice depending on cell number. To prevent cross-contamination, every cell subset was processed on its own, while patient and healthy donor samples were processed together. Using the immunoSEQ multiplex PCR, TCRB sequences were amplified from cDNA into 87-bp fragments spanning the CDR3 region. Sequencing of the amplicons was performed on the Illumina HiSeq platform. The paper's processing steps were these. PCR bias was computationally corrected using synthetic template baselines, reads within Hamming distance 2 were collapsed, and singletons that could not be merged were discarded. Reads were aligned against IMGT to assign V, D and J genes, CDR3 length and insertions or deletions at six rearrangement sites. Clonotype counts were normalized to sorted cell number within each subset before computing true diversity and Gini coefficients with the tcR R package. The overlap coefficient, calculated on TCRB nucleotide sequences, was used to quantify repertoire sharing. Out-of-frame TCRB sequences from naive cells were analyzed as a proxy for the pre-selection repertoire. This immuneACCESS table, as held by TCRdb, lists in-frame sequences with V and J called but not all clones. Of the missing ones, under half trace to an unresolved V gene in checked studies; the others have no known cause. V, J and clone size are taken as reported in that table, and D and trimming were inferred from the DNA itself. The sample yields about 370,000 clones; about 15% were counted once. The ten largest clones add up to 0.019% of the sample.

The CDR3 contains 14 residues, cysteine and phenylalanine counted. Only the CDR3 region is kept as DNA, spanning 42 bases read in frame from base 1. CDR1 and CDR2 were assigned from the germline V gene as KGHSH and LQKENI. Trimming removed 3 bases from V and 6 bases from J, leaving 12 bases between the germline ends. Sequences were obtained from naive CD4+ T cells from blood. The cell subset or site label here, explained by the study, means: true naive CD4+ T cells. The receptor was isolated from a woman between 18 and 29 years old in good health. The rearrangement combines TRBV18 with TRBJ2-1; TRBD2 is possibly the D segment (5 matching bases). The DNA sequence follows: TGTGCCAGCTCACCGGACTCATTATTCAATGAGCAGTTCTTC. Its product reads: CASSPDSLFNEQFF.